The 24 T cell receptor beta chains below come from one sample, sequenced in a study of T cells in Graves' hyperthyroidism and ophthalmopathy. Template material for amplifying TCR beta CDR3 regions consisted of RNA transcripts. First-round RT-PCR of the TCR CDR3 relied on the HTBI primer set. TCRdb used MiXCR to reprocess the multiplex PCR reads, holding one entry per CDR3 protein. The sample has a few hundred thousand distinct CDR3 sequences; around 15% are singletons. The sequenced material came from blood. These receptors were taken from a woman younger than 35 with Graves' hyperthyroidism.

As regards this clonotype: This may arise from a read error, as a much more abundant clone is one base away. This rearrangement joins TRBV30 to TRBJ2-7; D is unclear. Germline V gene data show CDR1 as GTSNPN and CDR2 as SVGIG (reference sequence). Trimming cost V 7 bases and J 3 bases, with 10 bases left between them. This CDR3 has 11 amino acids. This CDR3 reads CASRTGYEQYF. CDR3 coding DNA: TGTGCCTCTCGGACGGGCTACGAGCAGTACTTC.

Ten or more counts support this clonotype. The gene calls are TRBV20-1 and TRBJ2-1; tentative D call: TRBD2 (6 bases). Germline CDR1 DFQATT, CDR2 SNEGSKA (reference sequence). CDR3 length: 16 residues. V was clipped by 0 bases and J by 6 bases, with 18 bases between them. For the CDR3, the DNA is TGCAGTGCTAGAGATTTTCTCCTCGCGGGGCGCAATGAGCAGTTCTTC. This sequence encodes CSARDFLLAGRNEQFF.

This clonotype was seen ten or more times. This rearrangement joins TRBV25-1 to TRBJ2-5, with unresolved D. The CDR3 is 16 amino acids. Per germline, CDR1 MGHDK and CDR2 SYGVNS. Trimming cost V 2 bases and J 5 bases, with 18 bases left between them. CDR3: CASSEGFSAVGETQYF. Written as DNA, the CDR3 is TGTGCCAGCAGTGAAGGGTTTTCCGCAGTTGGGGAGACCCAGTACTTC.

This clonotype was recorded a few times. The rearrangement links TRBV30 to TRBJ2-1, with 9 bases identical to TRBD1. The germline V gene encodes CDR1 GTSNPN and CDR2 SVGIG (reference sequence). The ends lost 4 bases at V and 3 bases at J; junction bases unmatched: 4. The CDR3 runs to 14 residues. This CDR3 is CAWTPGQGYNEQFF. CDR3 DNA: TGTGCCTGGACTCCGGGACAGGGCTACAATGAGCAGTTCTTC.

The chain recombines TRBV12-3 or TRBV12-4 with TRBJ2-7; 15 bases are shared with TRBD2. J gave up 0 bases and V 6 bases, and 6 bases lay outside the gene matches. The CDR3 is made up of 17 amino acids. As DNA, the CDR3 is TGTGCCAGCAGAATGGGACTAGCGGGAGGCCTCTCCTACGAGCAGTACTTC. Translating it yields CASRMGLAGGLSYEQYF.

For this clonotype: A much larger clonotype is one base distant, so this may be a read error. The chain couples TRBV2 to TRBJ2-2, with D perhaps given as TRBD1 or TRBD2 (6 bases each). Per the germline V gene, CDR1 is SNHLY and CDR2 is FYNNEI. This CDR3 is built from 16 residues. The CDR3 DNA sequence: TGTGCCAGCAAGGGGGTTGGGACCCCGAACACCGGGGGGCTGTTTTTT. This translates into CASKGVGTPNTGGLFF.

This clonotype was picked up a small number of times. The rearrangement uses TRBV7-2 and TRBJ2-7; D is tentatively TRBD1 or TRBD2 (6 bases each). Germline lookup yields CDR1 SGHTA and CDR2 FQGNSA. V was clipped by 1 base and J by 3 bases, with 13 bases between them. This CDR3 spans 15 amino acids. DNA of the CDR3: TGTGCCAGCAGCTTAGTTCCGGGGGCGAGCTACGAGCAGTACTTC. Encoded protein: CASSLVPGASYEQYF.

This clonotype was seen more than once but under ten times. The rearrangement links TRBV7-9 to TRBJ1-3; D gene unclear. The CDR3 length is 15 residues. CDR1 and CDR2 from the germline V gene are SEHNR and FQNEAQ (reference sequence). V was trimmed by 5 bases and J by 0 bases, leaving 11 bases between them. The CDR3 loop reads CASSARTASGNTIYF. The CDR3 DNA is TGTGCCAGCAGCGCCAGGACGGCCTCTGGAAACACCATATATTTT.

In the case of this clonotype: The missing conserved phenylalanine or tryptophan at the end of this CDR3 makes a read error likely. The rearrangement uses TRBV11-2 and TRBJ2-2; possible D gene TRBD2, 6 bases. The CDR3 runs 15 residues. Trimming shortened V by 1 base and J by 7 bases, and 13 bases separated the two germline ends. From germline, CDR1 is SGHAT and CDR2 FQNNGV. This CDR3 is CASSLVGSRVGELFI. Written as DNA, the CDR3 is TGTGCCAGCAGCTTAGTCGGGAGTAGGGTCGGGGAGCTGTTTATT.

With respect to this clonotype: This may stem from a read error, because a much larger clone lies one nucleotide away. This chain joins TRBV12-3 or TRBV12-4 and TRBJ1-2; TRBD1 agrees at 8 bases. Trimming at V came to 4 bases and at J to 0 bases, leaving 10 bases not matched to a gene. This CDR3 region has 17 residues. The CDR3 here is CASSSELPQGANYGYTF. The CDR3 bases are TGTGCCAGCAGTTCCGAACTGCCACAGGGGGCTAACTATGGCTACACCTTC.

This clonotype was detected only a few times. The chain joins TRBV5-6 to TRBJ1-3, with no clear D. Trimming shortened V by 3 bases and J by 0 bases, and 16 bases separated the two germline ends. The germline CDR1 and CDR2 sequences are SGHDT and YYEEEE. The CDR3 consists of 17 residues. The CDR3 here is CASSSLEVLSSGNTIYF. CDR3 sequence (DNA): TGTGCCAGCAGCTCTCTAGAGGTGCTCTCCTCTGGAAACACCATATATTTT.

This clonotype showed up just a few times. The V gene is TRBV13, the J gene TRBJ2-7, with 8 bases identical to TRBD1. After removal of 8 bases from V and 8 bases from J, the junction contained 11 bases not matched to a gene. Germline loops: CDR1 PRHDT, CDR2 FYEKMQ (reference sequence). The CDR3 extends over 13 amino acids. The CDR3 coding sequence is TGTGCCAGCGGTCTAATAGGACAGGGAAAGCAGTACGTC. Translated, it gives CASGLIGQGKQYV.

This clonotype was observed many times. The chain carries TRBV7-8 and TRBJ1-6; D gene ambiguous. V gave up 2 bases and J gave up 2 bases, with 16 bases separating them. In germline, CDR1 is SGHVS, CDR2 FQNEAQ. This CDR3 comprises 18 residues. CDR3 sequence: CASSLQVLYTAYNSPLHF. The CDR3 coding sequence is TGTGCCAGCAGCTTACAGGTCTTGTACACGGCCTATAATTCACCCCTCCACTTT.

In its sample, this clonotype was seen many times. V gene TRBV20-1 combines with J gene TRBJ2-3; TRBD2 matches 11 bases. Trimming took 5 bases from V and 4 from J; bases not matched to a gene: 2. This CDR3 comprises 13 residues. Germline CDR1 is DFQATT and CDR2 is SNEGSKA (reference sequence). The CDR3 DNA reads TGCAGTGCTCTAGCGGGAGGACCAGATACGCAGTATTTT. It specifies CSALAGGPDTQYF.

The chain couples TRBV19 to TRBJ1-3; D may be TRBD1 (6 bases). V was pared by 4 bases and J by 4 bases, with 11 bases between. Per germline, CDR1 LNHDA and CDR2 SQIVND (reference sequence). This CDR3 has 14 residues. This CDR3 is CASSTRTVGNTIYF. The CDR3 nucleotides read TGTGCCAGTAGTACCAGGACAGTCGGAAACACCATATATTTT.

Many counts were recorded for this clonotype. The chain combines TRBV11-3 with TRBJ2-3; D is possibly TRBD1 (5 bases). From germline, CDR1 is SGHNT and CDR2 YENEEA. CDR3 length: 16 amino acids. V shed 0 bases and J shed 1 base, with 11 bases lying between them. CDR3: CASSLEGRSGTDTQYF. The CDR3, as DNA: TGTGCCAGCAGCTTAGAGGGGCGGTCTGGCACAGATACGCAGTATTTT. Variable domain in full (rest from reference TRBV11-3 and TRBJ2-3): EAGVVQSPRYKIIEKKQPVAFWCNPISGHNTLYWYLQNLGQGPELLIRYENEEAVDDSQLPKDRFSAERLKGVDSTLKIQPAELGDSAVYLCASSLEGRSGTDTQYFGPGTRLTVL.

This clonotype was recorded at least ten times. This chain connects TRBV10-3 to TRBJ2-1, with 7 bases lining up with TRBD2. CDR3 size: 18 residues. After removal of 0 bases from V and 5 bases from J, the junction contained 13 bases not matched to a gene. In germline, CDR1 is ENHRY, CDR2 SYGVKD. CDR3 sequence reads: CAISESRFASGKNNEQFF. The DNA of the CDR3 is TGTGCCATCAGTGAGTCGAGGTTTGCTAGCGGCAAAAACAATGAGCAGTTCTTC.

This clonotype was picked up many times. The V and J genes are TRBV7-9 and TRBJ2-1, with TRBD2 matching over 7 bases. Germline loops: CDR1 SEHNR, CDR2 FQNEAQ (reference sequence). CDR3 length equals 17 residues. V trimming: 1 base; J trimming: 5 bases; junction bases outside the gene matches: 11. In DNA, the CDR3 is TGTGCCAGCAGCTTAGTAGACAAGCGGGAACAACACAATGAGCAGTTCTTC. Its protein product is CASSLVDKREQHNEQFF.

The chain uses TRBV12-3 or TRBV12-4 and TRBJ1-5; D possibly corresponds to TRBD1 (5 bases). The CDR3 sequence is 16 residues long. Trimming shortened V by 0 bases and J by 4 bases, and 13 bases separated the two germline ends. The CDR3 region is CASSLASTAQNQPQHF. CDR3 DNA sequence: TGTGCCAGCAGTTTAGCGTCGACAGCCCAAAATCAGCCCCAGCATTTT.

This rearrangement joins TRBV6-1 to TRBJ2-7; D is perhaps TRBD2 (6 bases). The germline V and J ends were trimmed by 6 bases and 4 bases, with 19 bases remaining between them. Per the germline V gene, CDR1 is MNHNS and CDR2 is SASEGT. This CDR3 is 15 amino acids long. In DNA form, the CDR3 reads TGTGCCAGCAGCGACCGGGACTTCACGAAGTACGAGCAGTACGTC. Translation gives CASSDRDFTKYEQYV.

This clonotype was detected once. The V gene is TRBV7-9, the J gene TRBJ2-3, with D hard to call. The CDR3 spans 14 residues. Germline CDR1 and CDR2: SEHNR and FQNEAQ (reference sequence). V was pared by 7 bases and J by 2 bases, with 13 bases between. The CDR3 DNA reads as TGTGCCAGCACCGAGGACGGATTCACAGATACGCAGTATTTT. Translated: CASTEDGFTDTQYF.

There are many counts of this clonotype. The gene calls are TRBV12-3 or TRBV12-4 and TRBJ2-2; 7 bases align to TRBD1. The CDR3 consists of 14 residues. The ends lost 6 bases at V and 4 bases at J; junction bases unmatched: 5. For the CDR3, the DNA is TGTGCCAGCAGATACAGGGGCGGCACCGGGGAGCTGTTTTTT. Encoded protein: CASRYRGGTGELFF.

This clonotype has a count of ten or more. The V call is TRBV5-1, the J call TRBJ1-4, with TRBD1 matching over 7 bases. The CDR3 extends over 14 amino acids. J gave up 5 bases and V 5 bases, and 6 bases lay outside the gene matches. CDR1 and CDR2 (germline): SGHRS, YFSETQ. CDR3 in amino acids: CASRVGTVNEKLFF. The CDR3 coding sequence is TGCGCCAGCAGGGTGGGGACAGTAAATGAAAAACTGTTTTTT.

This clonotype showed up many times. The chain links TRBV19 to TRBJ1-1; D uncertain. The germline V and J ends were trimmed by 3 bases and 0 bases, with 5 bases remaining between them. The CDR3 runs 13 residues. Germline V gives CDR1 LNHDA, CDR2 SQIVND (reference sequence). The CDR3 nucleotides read TGTGCCAGTAGTATGAACTTGAACACTGAAGCTTTCTTT. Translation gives CASSMNLNTEAFF.